Below, 10 T cell receptor beta chains from the same sample are listed, as sequenced in a study of blood T cells in healthy people across ages. Using a J-beta primer mix together with a sample-barcoded 5' primer, a second PCR was run for about 6 to 12 cycles. Using its own MiXCR run on the 5' RACE reads, TCRdb lists one record per CDR3 protein. Here the sample spans roughly 680,000 distinct CDR3 sequences, roughly 21% being singletons. Sequenced: blood. The receptors stem from a man between 65 and 85 years old in good health.

This clonotype was observed once. The J gene is TRBJ1-1, the V gene TRBV11-1; no clear D. Per germline, CDR1 SGHAT and CDR2 FQDESV (reference sequence). V was trimmed by 3 bases and J by 0 bases, leaving 14 bases between them. The CDR3 covers 16 residues. The CDR3 reads CASSFSRPTLNTEAFF. The CDR3 DNA reads as TGTGCCAGCAGCTTTTCGCGACCTACTTTGAACACTGAAGCTTTCTTT.

With respect to this clonotype: This may arise from a read error, as a much more abundant clone is one base away. The V call is TRBV7-3, the J call TRBJ2-3; D not certain. The CDR3 covers 14 residues. The ends were cut back, 4 bases at V and 4 bases at J, with 12 bases in the middle. Germline CDR1 and CDR2: SGHTA and FQGTGA. The CDR3 DNA reads TGTGCCAGCAGCTCTGGCGTGAACGCAGATACGCAGTATTTT. It encodes CASSSGVNADTQYF.

This clonotype was counted ten times or more. V gene TRBV5-1 combines with J gene TRBJ1-4; D is uncertain. Germline V gives CDR1 SGHRS, CDR2 YFSETQ. Trimming cost V 0 bases and J 8 bases, with 14 bases left between them. CDR3 length: 15 amino acids. CDR3 in DNA: TGCGCCAGCAGCTTGGGCCGAGAAGAGGGCGAAAAACTGTTTTTT. It encodes CASSLGREEGEKLFF.

This clonotype showed up just a few times. The chain couples TRBV20-1 to TRBJ2-2; D unclear. In germline, CDR1 is DFQATT, CDR2 SNEGSKA (reference sequence). This CDR3 region has 12 residues. The V gene lost 5 bases and the J gene lost 8 bases, with 12 bases spanning the gap. The CDR3 bases are TGCAGTGCTCGGCCCCCGACAGGGGAGCTGTTTTTT. Translation: CSARPPTGELFF.

This clonotype was detected a few times. V is TRBV6-2 or TRBV6-3 and J is TRBJ2-4; 7 nucleotides match TRBD2. Unmatched junction bases numbered 21, after V lost 4 bases and J lost 0 bases. CDR3 length: 21 residues. The germline gives CDR1 MNHEY, CDR2 SVGEGT. This CDR3 is CASSSPLRAGEAGVAKNIQYF. CDR3 sequence (DNA): TGTGCCAGCAGTTCCCCGCTCAGGGCGGGAGAGGCCGGGGTAGCCAAAAACATTCAGTACTTC.

A few counts support this clonotype. The gene calls are TRBV4-1 and TRBJ1-6; D possibly corresponds to TRBD1 (6 bases). Trimming removed 7 bases at V and 11 bases at J, with 12 bases between. Per the germline V gene, CDR1 is MGHRA and CDR2 is YSYEKL. The CDR3 sequence is 12 residues long. The CDR3 sequence: CASNHQGTPLHF. The CDR3 DNA sequence: TGCGCCAGCAACCACCAGGGGACACCCCTCCACTTT.

The CDR3: CASSGTSGRYYEQYF. In DNA, the CDR3 is TGTGCCAGCAGCGGGACTAGCGGGAGGTACTACGAGCAGTACTTC. The chain uses TRBV3-1 and TRBJ2-7, with TRBD2 matching 15 bases. V shed 5 bases, J shed 3 bases, and the junction held 2 bases outside the gene matches. The germline V gene encodes CDR1 LGHDT and CDR2 YNNKEL (reference sequence). The CDR3 has 15 residues.

This clonotype showed up just a few times. The V call is TRBV6-5, the J call TRBJ1-4, with 8 positions matching TRBD1. V trimming: 1 base; J trimming: 5 bases; junction bases outside the gene matches: 6. This CDR3 is built from 16 residues. Germline V lookup: CDR1 MNHEY, CDR2 SVGAGI. The CDR3, as DNA: TGTGCCAGCAGTTACTACCGGGGACAGGCGAATGAAAAACTGTTTTTT. This encodes CASSYYRGQANEKLFF.

This clonotype was observed a few times. CDR3 amino acids: CSARLRTNEKLFF. Here the CDR3 DNA reads TGCAGTGCTAGACTCCGAACTAATGAAAAACTGTTTTTT. The V gene is TRBV20-1, the J gene TRBJ1-4; D is uncertain. This CDR3 is 13 amino acids long. Germline V gene lookup returns CDR1 DFQATT and CDR2 SNEGSKA (reference sequence). V was shortened by 2 bases and J by 1 base, with 5 bases between the two germline ends.

This CDR3 reads CASSSTRAGGRNEQFF. The CDR3, as DNA: TGTGCCAGCAGCTCGACACGAGCGGGAGGTAGGAATGAGCAGTTCTTC. The rearrangement uses TRBV9 and TRBJ2-5; 9 nucleotides agree with TRBD2. The J call is uncertain, as TRBJ2-1 better fits the DNA end. The CDR3 length is 16 residues. In germline, CDR1 is SGDLS, CDR2 YYNGEE.